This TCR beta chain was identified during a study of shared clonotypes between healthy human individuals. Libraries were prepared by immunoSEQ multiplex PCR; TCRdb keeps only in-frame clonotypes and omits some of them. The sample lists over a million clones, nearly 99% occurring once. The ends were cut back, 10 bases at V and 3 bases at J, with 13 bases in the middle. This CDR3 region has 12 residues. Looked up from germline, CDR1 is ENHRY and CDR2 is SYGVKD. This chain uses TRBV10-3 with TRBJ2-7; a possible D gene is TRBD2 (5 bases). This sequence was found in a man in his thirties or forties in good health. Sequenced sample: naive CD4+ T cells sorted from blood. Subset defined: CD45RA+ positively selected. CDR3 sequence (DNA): TGTGCCAGCCGGGATGACGGCTACGAGCAGTACTTC. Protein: CASRDDGYEQYF.